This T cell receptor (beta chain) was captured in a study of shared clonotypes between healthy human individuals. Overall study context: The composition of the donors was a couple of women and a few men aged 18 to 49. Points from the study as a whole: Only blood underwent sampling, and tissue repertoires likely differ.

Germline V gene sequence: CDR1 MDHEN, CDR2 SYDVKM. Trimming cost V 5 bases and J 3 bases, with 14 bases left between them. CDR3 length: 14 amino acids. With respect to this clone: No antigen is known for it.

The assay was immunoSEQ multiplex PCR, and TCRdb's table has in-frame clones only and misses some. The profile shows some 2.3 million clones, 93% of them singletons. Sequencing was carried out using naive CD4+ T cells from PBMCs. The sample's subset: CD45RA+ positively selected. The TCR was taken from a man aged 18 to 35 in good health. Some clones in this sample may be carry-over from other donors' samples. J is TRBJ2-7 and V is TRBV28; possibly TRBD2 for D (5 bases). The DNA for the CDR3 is TGTGCCAGCAGTCTCGGGAACCCGGGCTACGAGCAGTACTTC. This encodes CASSLGNPGYEQYF.